Presented here are 20 T cell receptor beta chains from one specimen sequenced in a study of technical replicates of blood from several donors (dated by TCRdb to 2015 to 2018). Library preparation was by the immunoSEQ multiplex PCR assay. TCRdb re-hosts the immuneACCESS table, in-frame sequences only. Its copies lack some clones; in the studies checked, an unresolved V gene accounts for under half of them, and the cause for the rest is not known. This sample lists about 82,000 clones; roughly 90% were detected once. The ten largest clones capture about 0.39% of the sample. The material sequenced was T cells isolated from PBMCs. The origin of the receptors is a human donor in good health.

The chain is built from TRBV10-3 and TRBJ2-3, with D perhaps matching TRBD2 (6 bases). CDR3 length: 16 amino acids. V was shortened by 0 bases and J by 0 bases, with 10 bases between the two germline ends. CDR1 is ENHRY and CDR2 is SYGVKD in the germline V gene. The DNA for the CDR3 is TGTGCCATCAGTGAGTCTAGCGGAACTAGCACAGATACGCAGTATTTT. Protein: CAISESSGTSTDTQYF.

V gene TRBV9 combines with J gene TRBJ2-7; the D gene is possibly TRBD1 (6 bases). CDR3 length: 15 amino acids. Per the germline V gene, CDR1 is SGDLS and CDR2 is YYNGEE. V gave up 0 bases and J gave up 0 bases, with 10 bases separating them. The CDR3 DNA reads TGTGCCAGCAGCGTAGCGGGACACATCTCCTACGAGCAGTACTTC. Protein: CASSVAGHISYEQYF.

This CDR3 is CARSFGRAKGNTEAFF. The DNA for the CDR3 is TGTGCCAGAAGCTTCGGCAGGGCAAAGGGGAACACTGAAGCTTTCTTT. The chain has TRBV5-3 and TRBJ1-1, with D perhaps matching TRBD1 (5 bases). TRBV5-3 belongs to the ORF category, with a function that is uncertain. V was clipped by 2 bases and J by 1 base, with 15 bases between them. CDR3 length equals 16 residues.

DNA for the CDR3: TGTGCCAGTAGTTACAGGGAAGCCCCATACACCGGGGAGCTGTTTTTT. This codes for CASSYREAPYTGELFF. The chain uses TRBV19 and TRBJ2-2; D perhaps matches TRBD1 (6 bases). The ends were cut back, 5 bases at V and 3 bases at J, with 16 bases in the middle. Germline V gene sequence: CDR1 LNHDA, CDR2 SQIVND (reference sequence). The CDR3 has 16 residues. Supplemented by reference TRBV19 and TRBJ2-2, the full variable domain reads DGGITQSPKYLFRKEGQNVTLSCEQNLNHDAMYWYRQDPGQGLRLIYYSQIVNDFQKGDIAEGYSVSREKKESFPLTVTSAQKNPTAFYLCASSYREAPYTGELFFGEGSRLTVL.

The V call is TRBV29-1, the J call TRBJ1-2; D is ambiguous. The CDR3 length is 13 residues. The germline V and J ends were trimmed by 2 bases and 4 bases, with 11 bases remaining between them. Germline V gene sequence: CDR1 SQVTM, CDR2 ANQGSEA. The CDR3 nucleotides read TGCAGCGTTGAACACGGCCCGGGCTATGGCTACACCTTC. Its protein is CSVEHGPGYGYTF.

This clone was counted once. The chain uses TRBV9 and TRBJ2-1, with a weak D call TRBD2 (5 bases). Per the germline V gene, CDR1 is SGDLS and CDR2 is YYNGEE. V lost 3 bases to trimming and J lost 6 bases, with 16 bases between them. CDR3 length: 15 residues. CDR3 region: CASSADPHRGNEQFF. The CDR3 coding sequence is TGTGCCAGCAGCGCGGACCCGCATCGGGGCAATGAGCAGTTCTTC.

J is TRBJ2-3 and V is TRBV7-6, with TRBD1 as a possible D gene (5 bases). Germline V lookup: CDR1 SGHVS, CDR2 FNYEAQ. This CDR3 comprises 12 residues. The V end lost 5 bases, the J end lost 4 bases, and 7 bases lay between the germline ends. Here the CDR3 DNA reads TGTGCCAGCAGCCCACAGGCAGATACGCAGTATTTT. Protein sequence: CASSPQADTQYF.

The genes are TRBV2 and TRBJ1-2; D not resolved. The CDR3 is 12 residues long. Germline V lookup: CDR1 SNHLY, CDR2 FYNNEI. V lost 8 bases to trimming and J lost 4 bases, with 11 bases between them. CDR3 in DNA: TGTGCCAGCGCTAGAGAGGTCTATGGCTACACCTTC. This gives the protein CASAREVYGYTF.

The rearrangement joins TRBV29-1 to TRBJ1-2; D remains ambiguous. Trimming left V 7 bases short and J 3 bases short, with 21 bases between. CDR1 and CDR2 (germline): SQVTM, ANQGSEA. The CDR3 is 15 residues long. The CDR3 coding sequence is TGCAGCGCTCCCCTTAAGACGACGAGGCACTATGGCTACACCTTC. It is translated as CSAPLKTTRHYGYTF.

Only one count was recorded for this clone. The chain recombines TRBV27 with TRBJ2-1; possible D gene TRBD2, 6 bases. CDR1 is MNHEY, CDR2 SMNVEV, per germline (reference sequence). The V gene lost 6 bases and the J gene lost 3 bases, with 18 bases spanning the gap. This CDR3 has 16 amino acids. The CDR3 region is CASSPGPDYHYNEQFF. The CDR3 DNA sequence: TGTGCCAGCAGCCCAGGCCCGGACTACCACTACAATGAGCAGTTCTTC.

The V gene is TRBV19, the J gene TRBJ1-5, with D perhaps matching TRBD1 (5 bases). Germline V gene lookup returns CDR1 LNHDA and CDR2 SQIVND (reference sequence). CDR3 size: 14 residues. V dropped 5 bases and J dropped 7 bases, with 15 bases sitting between them. For the CDR3, the DNA is TGTGCCAGTAGTTTATCAGGGATGGGGCAGCCCCAGCATTTT. It specifies CASSLSGMGQPQHF.

The J gene is TRBJ1-4, the V gene TRBV30, with 7 bases matching TRBD1. V shed 0 bases and J 8 bases; nucleotides not matched to a gene: 6. CDR1 and CDR2 (germline): GTSNPN, SVGIG (reference sequence). CDR3 length equals 14 residues. Here the CDR3 DNA reads TGTGCCTGGAGTGTACGAGCAGGGGGAGAAAAACTGTTTTTT. Encoded protein: CAWSVRAGGEKLFF. Drawing the rest from reference TRBV30 and TRBJ1-4, the complete variable domain is SQTIHQWPATLVQPVGSPLSLECTVEGTSNPNLYWYRQAAGRGLQLLFYSVGIGQISSEVPQNLSASRPQDRQFILSSKKLLLSDSGFYLCAWSVRAGGEKLFFGSGTQLSVL.

This clone was found once. The chain recombines TRBV5-5 with TRBJ1-2; D remains ambiguous. Trimming took 4 bases from V and 8 from J, leaving 15 bases between them. This CDR3 is 13 amino acids long. The germline gives CDR1 SGHKS, CDR2 YYEKEE (reference sequence). The chain's CDR3 is CASSLIGGEGYTF. The DNA for the CDR3 is TGTGCCAGCAGCCTGATTGGTGGGGAGGGCTACACCTTC.

V is TRBV5-1 and J is TRBJ2-7; 13 positions agree with TRBD2. Germline loops: CDR1 SGHRS, CDR2 YFSETQ. V dropped 3 bases and J dropped 0; count of bases not matched to a gene: 3. The CDR3 has 16 residues. CDR3 region: CASSSRTSGSSYEQYF. The CDR3 DNA sequence: TGCGCCAGCAGCTCCAGGACTAGCGGGAGCTCCTACGAGCAGTACTTC.

This sequence joins TRBV19 and TRBJ1-5, with a tentative D call TRBD1 (6 bases). CDR1 is LNHDA and CDR2 is SQIVND in the germline V gene (reference sequence). Trimming shortened V by 7 bases and J by 6 bases, and 13 bases separated the two germline ends. The CDR3 has 13 amino acids. The CDR3 spells CASTVQGTQPQHF. CDR3 DNA: TGTGCCAGTACCGTACAGGGAACTCAGCCCCAGCATTTT.

The rearrangement uses TRBV4-1 and TRBJ2-7, with D unresolved. CDR3 length equals 15 residues. Between the trimmed V and J ends, which lost 0 bases and 3 bases, there was a span of 12 bases. The germline CDR1 and CDR2 sequences are MGHRA and YSYEKL. CDR3: CASSQDRLGVYEQYF. CDR3 DNA sequence: TGCGCCAGCAGCCAAGACAGATTGGGCGTCTACGAGCAGTACTTC.

About this clone: The junction differs from germline at one of its ends, possibly a read error. The CDR3 sequence is CASSFSGGPIYEQYF. As DNA, the CDR3 is TGTGCTAGCAGCTTCTCCGGGGGACCCATCTACGAGCAGTACTTC. The chain couples TRBV7-7 to TRBJ2-7; D may be TRBD2 (6 bases). CDR1 is SSHAT and CDR2 is FNYEAQ in the germline V gene (reference sequence). The CDR3 is 15 residues long.

This clone showed up just a few times. The chain recombines TRBV11-3 with TRBJ2-1; a weak D match, TRBD2 (5 bases). Deletions cut 0 bases from V and 8 bases from J, with 14 bases between. The CDR3 consists of 15 residues. Germline CDR1 and CDR2: SGHNT and YENEEA. CDR3 nucleotide sequence: TGTGCCAGCAGCTTAGAGAGGGAGTCCCTGGATGAGCAGTTCTTC. Amino acid sequence: CASSLERESLDEQFF.

This rearrangement joins TRBV6-1 to TRBJ1-3, with D possibly TRBD1 on 6 matching bases. Per the germline V gene, CDR1 is MNHNS and CDR2 is SASEGT. This CDR3 has 16 residues. Trimming took 3 bases from V and 0 from J, leaving 12 bases between them. Here the CDR3 reads CASSELGHSSGNTIYF. Here the CDR3 DNA reads TGTGCCAGCAGTGAGTTGGGACACAGCTCTGGAAACACCATATATTTT.

This rearrangement joins TRBV6-1 to TRBJ1-1; D might be TRBD1 (5 bases). This CDR3 is 12 amino acids long. Germline CDR1 MNHNS, CDR2 SASEGT. The V gene lost 6 bases and the J gene lost 6 bases, with 11 bases spanning the gap. The CDR3 here is CASRNRYSEAFF. CDR3 sequence (DNA): TGTGCCAGCAGAAACAGGTACTCTGAAGCTTTCTTT.